This T cell receptor beta chain was observed in a study of shared clonotypes between healthy human individuals. Broader study findings: Expectations were that clonotype sharing among donors would be affected by sequencing depth.

Several immunoSEQ 96-well plates shared each subset's DNA, each plate a replicate. Clones were sequenced by immunoSEQ multiplex PCR, and TCRdb holds only the in-frame ones, with some missing. The table lists 2 million to 2.5 million clones, 85% to 95% of them singletons, with 0.3% to 0.4% in the top ten. CDR3 length: 11 residues. Trimming left V 1 base short and J 6 bases short, with 5 bases between. The germline gives CDR1 DFQATT, CDR2 SNEGSKA (reference sequence). Remarks on this clone: Its antigen is not identified.

Sequenced sample: naive CD4+ T cells from PBMCs. Described subset: CD45RA+ positively selected. This TCR was sampled from a man in his late teens or twenties in good health. Some clones in this sample may be carry-over from other donors' samples. The rearrangement links TRBV20-1 to TRBJ2-3, with D hard to call. CDR3 in amino acids: CSARVSDTQYF. In nucleotides, the CDR3 is TGCAGTGCTAGAGTTTCCGATACGCAGTATTTT.